This T cell receptor beta chain derives from a study of blood T cell repertoires in COVID-19. Study overall: Sources were T cells, B-cell-depleted T cells, or PBMCs; the material itself was cDNA or gDNA.

Produced via immunoSEQ multiplex PCR; TCRdb's table is partial and in-frame only. The table lists about 220,000 clones, around 91% of them singletons. The germline gives CDR1 SGHRS, CDR2 YFSETQ. The ends lost 0 bases at V and 7 bases at J; junction bases unmatched: 10. There are 15 residues in the CDR3. Note on this clone: Other DNA sequences in the same sample also yield this CDR3.

The chain is built from TRBV5-1 and TRBJ2-7; 7 bases fit TRBD2. This sequence was found in a woman under 30 in a cohort exposed to, infected with or recovered from COVID-19 (not recorded which). Sequenced input: PBMCs or T cells enriched from blood (not recorded which). DNA of the CDR3: TGCGCCAGCAGCTTGGGAGGCGGGGGTCCGGGGGAGCAGTACTTC. Translated: CASSLGGGGPGEQYF.